This TCR beta chain was sequenced for a study of CD8 T cells in Susac syndrome. Study overall: Among the sequenced Susac syndrome patients, roughly 6 had active disease while 8 or 9 were in remission.

Only one count was recorded for this clonotype. The CDR3 sequence is 14 residues long. CDR1 ENHRY and CDR2 SYGVKD come from the germline V gene. J lost 4 bases, V lost 4 bases, and 3 bases had no gene match. Reverse transcription of about 0.5 to 1 ug RNA used random hexamers. Amplification of TCR beta CDR3 across 54 Vbeta and 13 Jbeta was performed with immunoSEQ multiplex PCR. Using its own MiXCR run on the immunoSEQ multiplex PCR reads, TCRdb lists one record per CDR3 protein. The sample records fewer than 90,000 distinct CDR3 sequences, approximately 93% being singletons. The chain links TRBV10-3 to TRBJ2-7, with 11 bases fitting TRBD1. The sample consisted of CD8+ T cells from PBMCs. The TCR was taken from a human donor with Susac syndrome. In DNA, the CDR3 is TGTGCCATCAGTGCCGGGACAGGGGGATACGAGCAGTACTTC. It codes for CAISAGTGGYEQYF.